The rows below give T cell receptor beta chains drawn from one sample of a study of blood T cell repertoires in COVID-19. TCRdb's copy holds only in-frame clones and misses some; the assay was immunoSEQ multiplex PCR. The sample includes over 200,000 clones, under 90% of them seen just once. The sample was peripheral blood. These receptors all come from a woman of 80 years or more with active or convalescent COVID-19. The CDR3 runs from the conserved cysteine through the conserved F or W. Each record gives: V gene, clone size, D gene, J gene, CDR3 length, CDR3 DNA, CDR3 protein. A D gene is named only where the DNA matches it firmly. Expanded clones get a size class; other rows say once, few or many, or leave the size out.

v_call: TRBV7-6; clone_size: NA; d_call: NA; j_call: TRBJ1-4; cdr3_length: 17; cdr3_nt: TGTGCCAGCAGCTCAACGGGGGACTCGAGCACTAATGAAAAACTGTTTTTT; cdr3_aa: CASSSTGDSSTNEKLFF
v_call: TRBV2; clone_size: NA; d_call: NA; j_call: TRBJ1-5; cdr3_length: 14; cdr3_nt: TGTGCCAGCAGTGAGGAGATTAGCAATCAGCCCCAGCATTTT; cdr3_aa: CASSEEISNQPQHF
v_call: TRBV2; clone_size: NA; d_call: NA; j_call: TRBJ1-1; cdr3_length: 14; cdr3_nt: TGTGCCAGCACCGGAATGACAGTGAACACTGAAGCTTTCTTT; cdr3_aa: CASTGMTVNTEAFF
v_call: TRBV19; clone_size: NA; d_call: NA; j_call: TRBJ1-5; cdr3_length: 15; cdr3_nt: TGTGCCAGTAAACCAGAAGACTATAGCAATCAGCCCCAGCATTTT; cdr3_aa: CASKPEDYSNQPQHF
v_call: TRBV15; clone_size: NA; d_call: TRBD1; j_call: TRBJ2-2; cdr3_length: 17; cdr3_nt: TGTGCCACCAGCAGACTGAACCGACAGGGGGCCCCCGGGGAGCTGTTTTTT; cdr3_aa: CATSRLNRQGAPGELFF
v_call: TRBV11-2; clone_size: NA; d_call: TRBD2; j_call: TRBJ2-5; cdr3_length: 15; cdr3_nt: TGTGCCAGCAGCCTCCGGGGAGGGTACCAAGAGACCCAGTACTTC; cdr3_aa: CASSLRGGYQETQYF
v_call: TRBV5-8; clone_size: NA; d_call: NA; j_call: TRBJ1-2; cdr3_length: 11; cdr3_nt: TGTGCCAGCGTCGGGGGCTATGGCTACACCTTC; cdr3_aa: CASVGGYGYTF
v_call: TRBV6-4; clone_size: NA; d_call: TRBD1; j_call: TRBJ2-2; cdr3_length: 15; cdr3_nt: TGTGCCAGCAAGCGGAGACAGGGGGACACCGGGGAGCTGTTTTTT; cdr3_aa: CASKRRQGDTGELFF
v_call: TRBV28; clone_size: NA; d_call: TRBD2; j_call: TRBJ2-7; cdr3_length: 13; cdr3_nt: TGTGCCAGCAGTTTCGGGGGGTCCTACGAGCAGTACTTC; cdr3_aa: CASSFGGSYEQYF
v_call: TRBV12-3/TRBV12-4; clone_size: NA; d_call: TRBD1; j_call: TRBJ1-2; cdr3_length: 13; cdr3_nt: TGTGCCAGCAGCCCCGACAGGGGCGGGGGCTACACCTTC; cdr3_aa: CASSPDRGGGYTF
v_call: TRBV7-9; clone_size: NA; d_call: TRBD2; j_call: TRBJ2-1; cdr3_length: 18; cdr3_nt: TGTGCCAGCACCCCCGGAGGGAGACTAGCGGGAGTAGTAAATGAGCAGTTCTTC; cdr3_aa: CASTPGGRLAGVVNEQFF
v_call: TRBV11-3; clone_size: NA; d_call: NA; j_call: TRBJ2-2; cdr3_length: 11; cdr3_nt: TGTGCCAGCAGCACAACCGGGGAGCTGTTTTTT; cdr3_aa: CASSTTGELFF
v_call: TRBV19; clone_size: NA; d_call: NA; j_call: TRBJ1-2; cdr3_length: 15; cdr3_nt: TGTGCCAGTAGCCGGACGGGGTTGGGGAACTATGGCTACACCTTC; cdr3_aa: CASSRTGLGNYGYTF
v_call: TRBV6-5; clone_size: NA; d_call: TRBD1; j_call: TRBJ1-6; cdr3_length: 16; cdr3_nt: TGTGCCAGCAGTTACCCATTGGGACAGGGGATTTCACCCCTCCACTTT; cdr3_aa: CASSYPLGQGISPLHF
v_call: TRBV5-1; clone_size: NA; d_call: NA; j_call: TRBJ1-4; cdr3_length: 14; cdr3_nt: TGCGCCAGCAGCTTGGACGTACTACCAGAAAAACTGTTTTTT; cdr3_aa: CASSLDVLPEKLFF
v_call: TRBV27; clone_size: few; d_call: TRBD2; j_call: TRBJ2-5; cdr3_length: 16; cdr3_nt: TGTGCCAGCCCCCAAGCGGGGCGGGGGAATGAAGAGACCCAGTACTTC; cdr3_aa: CASPQAGRGNEETQYF
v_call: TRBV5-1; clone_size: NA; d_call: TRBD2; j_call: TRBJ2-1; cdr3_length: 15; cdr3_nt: TGCGCCAGCAGCTTGGGAAGCGGGGGGAGCGATGAGCAGTTCTTC; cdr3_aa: CASSLGSGGSDEQFF
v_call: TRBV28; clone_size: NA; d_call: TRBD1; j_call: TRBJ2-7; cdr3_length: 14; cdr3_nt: TGTGCCAGCAGTTCGACAGGGCACTCCTACGAGCAGTACTTC; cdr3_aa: CASSSTGHSYEQYF
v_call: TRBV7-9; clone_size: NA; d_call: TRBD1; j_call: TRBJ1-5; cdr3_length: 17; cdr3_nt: TGTGCCAGCAGCTCCACACAGGGGGCTGTCAGCAATCAGCCCCAGCATTTT; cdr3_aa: CASSSTQGAVSNQPQHF
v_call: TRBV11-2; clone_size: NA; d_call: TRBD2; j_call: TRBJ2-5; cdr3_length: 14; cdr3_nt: TGTGCCAGCAGCTTAGGCGGCGGGGGAGAGACCCAGTACTTC; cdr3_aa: CASSLGGGGETQYF
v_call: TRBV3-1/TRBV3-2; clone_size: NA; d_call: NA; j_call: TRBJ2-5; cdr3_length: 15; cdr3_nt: TGTGCCAGCAGCCAAGCGGAGGTTACTCAAGAGACCCAGTACTTC; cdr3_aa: CASSQAEVTQETQYF
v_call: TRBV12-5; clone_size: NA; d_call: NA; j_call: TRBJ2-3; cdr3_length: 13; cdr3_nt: TGTGCTAGTGGTACCGTGGGCCCAGATACGCAGTATTTT; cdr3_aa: CASGTVGPDTQYF
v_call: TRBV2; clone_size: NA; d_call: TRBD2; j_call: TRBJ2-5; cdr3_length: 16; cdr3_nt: TGTGCCAGCAGGGTCGGACTAGCGGGGCCAGAAGAGACCCAGTACTTC; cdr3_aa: CASRVGLAGPEETQYF
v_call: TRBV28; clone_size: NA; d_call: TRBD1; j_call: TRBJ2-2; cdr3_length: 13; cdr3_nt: TGTGCCAGCATCGACAGGGGGACCGGGGAGCTGTTTTTT; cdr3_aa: CASIDRGTGELFF
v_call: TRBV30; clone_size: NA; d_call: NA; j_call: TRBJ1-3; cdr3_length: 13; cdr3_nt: TGTGCCTGGAGTGTCGCAGGGAGAAACACCATATATTTT; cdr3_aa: CAWSVAGRNTIYF
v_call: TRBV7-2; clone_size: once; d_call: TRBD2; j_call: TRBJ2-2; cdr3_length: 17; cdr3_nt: TGTGCCAGCAGCCATCATATCCGGGGGGGCCCCACCGGGGAGCTGTTTTTT; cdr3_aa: CASSHHIRGGPTGELFF
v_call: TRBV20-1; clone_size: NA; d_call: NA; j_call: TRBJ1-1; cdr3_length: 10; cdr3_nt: TGCAGTGCCGGCGCAGGGCCAACCCAATTC; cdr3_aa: CSAGAGPTQF
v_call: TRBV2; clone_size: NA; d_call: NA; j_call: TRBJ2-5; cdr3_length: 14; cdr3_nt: TGTGCCAGTGACCGACAGTCCCTCCAAGAGACCCAGTACTTC; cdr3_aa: CASDRQSLQETQYF
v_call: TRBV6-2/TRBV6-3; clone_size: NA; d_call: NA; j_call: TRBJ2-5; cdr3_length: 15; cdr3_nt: TGTGCCAGCAGTTACACAACAACAGGTGGTGAGACCCAGTACTTC; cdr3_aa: CASSYTTTGGETQYF
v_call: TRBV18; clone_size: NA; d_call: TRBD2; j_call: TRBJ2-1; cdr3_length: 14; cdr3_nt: TGTGCCAGCTCATATGGGCGGGAGGGCCTTGAGCAGTTCTTC; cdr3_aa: CASSYGREGLEQFF
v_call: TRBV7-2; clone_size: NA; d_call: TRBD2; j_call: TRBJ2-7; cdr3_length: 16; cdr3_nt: TGTGCCAGCAGCCGGAGGACTAGCGGGGGATACTACGAGCAGTACTTC; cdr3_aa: CASSRRTSGGYYEQYF
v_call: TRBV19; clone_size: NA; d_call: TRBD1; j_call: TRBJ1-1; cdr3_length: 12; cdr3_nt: TGTGCCAGTAGGTACCGGGACAGTGAAGCTTTCTTT; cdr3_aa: CASRYRDSEAFF
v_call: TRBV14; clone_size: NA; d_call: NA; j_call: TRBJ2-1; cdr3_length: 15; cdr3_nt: TGTGCCAGCAGCCTCGCACTTCTCTTCTACAATGAGCAGTTCTTC; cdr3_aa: CASSLALLFYNEQFF
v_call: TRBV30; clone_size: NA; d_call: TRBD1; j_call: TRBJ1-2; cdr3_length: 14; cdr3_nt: TGTGCCTGGAGTCCCCAGAGGACAGGGAATGGCTACACCTTC; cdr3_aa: CAWSPQRTGNGYTF
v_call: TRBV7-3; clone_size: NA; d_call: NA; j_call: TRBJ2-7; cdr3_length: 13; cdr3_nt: TGTGCCAGCAGCCCACGCCCGGGGTACGAGCAGTACTTC; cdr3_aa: CASSPRPGYEQYF
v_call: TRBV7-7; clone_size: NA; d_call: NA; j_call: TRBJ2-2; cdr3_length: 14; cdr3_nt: TGTGCCAGCAGCCGGGACATTATAACCGGGGAGCTGTTTTTT; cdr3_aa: CASSRDIITGELFF
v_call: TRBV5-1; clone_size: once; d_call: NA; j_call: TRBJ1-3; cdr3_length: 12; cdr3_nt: TGCGCCAGCAGAGAGATAGGAAACACCATATATTTT; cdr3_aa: CASREIGNTIYF
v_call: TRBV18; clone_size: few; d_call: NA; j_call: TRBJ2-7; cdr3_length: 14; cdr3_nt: TGTGCCAGCTCGTGGGGCTCTAGCTCCTACGAGCAGTACTTC; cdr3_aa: CASSWGSSSYEQYF
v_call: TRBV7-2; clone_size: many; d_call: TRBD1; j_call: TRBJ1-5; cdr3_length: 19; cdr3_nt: TGTGCCAGCAGCTATGGGACCGGGACAGGAAAATATAGCAATCAGCCCCAGCATTTT; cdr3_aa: CASSYGTGTGKYSNQPQHF
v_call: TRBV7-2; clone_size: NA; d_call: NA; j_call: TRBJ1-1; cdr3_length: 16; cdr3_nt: TGTGCCAGCAGCCCAGGGGTCGGAAGTTTGAACACTGAAGCTTTCTTT; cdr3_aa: CASSPGVGSLNTEAFF